The clone carrying this TCR beta chain was picked up one time. Its antigen is unknown. This CDR3 has 10 residues. V gave up 6 bases and J gave up 9 bases, with 9 bases separating them. Germline lookup yields CDR1 SQVTM and CDR2 ANQGSEA. The data are from a study of cytomegalovirus exposure and HLA in healthy donors. Notes on the study in general: As a later analysis revealed, the rate of TCR association differed by HLA locus, with DRB1 most and HLA-C fewest. In a later analysis, at a false discovery rate of 0.05, about 15,000 TCR beta sequences were associated with HLA alleles.

Primers for the PCR totalled 60 Vbeta and 13 Jbeta. Study processing details: Later, tens of millions of unique TCR beta chains were counted in an analysis, and about 10 million of them were shared. Assay: immunoSEQ multiplex PCR; the TCRdb copy retains only in-frame clones and omits some. Clone size and V and J calls were adopted from that table, with D and trimming inferred from the DNA. The sample lists roughly 100,000 clones, around three quarters seen once, with approximately 5.1% in the top ten. Healthy individuals who donated bone marrow served as the donors. This TCR was recovered from a female donor in good health and CMV-seropositive. The sequenced sample was PBMCs. V and J are TRBV29-1 and TRBJ1-3; unclear D gene. The chain's CDR3 is CSVAEGTIYF. Written as DNA, the CDR3 is TGCAGCGTGGCGGAGGGCACCATATATTTT.